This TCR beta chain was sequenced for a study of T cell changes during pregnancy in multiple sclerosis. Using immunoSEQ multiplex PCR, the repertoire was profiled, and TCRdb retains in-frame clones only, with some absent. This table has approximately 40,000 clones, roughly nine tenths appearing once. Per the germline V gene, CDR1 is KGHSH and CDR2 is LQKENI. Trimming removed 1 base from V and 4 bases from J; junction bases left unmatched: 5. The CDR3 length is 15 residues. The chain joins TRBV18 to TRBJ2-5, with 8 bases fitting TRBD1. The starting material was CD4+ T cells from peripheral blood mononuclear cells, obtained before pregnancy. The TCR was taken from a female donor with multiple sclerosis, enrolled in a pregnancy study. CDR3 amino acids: CASSPLRQGIETQYF. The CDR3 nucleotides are TGTGCCAGCTCACCACTGAGACAGGGGATAGAGACCCAGTACTTC.